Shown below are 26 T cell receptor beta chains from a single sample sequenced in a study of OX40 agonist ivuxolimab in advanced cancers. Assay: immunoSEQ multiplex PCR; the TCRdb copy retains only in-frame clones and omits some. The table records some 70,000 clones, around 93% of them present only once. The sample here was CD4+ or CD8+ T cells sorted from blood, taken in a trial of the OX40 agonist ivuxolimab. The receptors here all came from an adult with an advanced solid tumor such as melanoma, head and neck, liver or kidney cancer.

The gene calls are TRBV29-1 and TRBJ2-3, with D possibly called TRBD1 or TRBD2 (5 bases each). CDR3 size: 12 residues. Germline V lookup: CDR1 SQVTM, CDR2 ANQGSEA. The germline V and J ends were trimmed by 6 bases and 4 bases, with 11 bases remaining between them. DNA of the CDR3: TGCAGCGTCGGGGCCCCCCCAGATACGCAGTATTTT. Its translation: CSVGAPPDTQYF.

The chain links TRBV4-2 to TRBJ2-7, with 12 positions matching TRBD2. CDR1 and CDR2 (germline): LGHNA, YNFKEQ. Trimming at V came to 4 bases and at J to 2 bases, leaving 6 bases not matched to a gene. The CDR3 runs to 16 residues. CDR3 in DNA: TGTGCCAGCAGCCGACTAGCGGGGGCGAATACCTACGAGCAGTACTTC. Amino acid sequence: CASSRLAGANTYEQYF.

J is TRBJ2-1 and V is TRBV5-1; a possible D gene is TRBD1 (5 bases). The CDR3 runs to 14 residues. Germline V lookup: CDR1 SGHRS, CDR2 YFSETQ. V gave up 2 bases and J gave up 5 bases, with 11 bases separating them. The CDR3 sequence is CASSFAGIHNEQFF. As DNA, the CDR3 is TGCGCCAGCAGCTTCGCAGGGATCCACAATGAGCAGTTCTTC.

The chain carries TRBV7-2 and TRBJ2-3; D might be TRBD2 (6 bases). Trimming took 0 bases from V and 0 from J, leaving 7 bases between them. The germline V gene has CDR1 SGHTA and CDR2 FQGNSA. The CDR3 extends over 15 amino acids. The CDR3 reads CASSLAGTSTDTQYF. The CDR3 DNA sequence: TGTGCCAGCAGCTTAGCCGGGACTAGCACAGATACGCAGTATTTT.

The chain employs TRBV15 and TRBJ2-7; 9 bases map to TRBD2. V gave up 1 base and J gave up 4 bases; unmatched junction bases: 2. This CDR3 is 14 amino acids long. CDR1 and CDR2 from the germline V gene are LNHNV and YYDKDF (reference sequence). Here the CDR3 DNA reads TGTGCCACCAGCAGAGTGCGGGAGGGTTACGAGCAGTACTTC. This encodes CATSRVREGYEQYF.

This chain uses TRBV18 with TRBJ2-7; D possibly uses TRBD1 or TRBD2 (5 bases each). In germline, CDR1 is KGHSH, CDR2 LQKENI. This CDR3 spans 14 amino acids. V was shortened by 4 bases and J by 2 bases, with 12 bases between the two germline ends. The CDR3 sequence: CASSRRDGAYEQYF. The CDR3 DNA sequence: TGTGCCAGCTCACGACGGGACGGGGCCTACGAGCAGTACTTC.

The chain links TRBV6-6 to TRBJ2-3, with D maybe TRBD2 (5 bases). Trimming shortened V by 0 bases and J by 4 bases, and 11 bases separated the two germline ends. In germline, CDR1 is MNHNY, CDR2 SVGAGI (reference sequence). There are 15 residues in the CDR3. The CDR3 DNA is TGTGCCAGCAGTTACTCGATCAGCGGTTCAGATACGCAGTATTTT. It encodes CASSYSISGSDTQYF.

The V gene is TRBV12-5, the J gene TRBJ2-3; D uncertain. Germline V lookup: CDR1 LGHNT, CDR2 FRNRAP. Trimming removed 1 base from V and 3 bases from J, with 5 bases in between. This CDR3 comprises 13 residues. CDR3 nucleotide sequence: TGTGCTAGTGGTTTGGGGTCAACAGATACGCAGTATTTT. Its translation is CASGLGSTDTQYF.

This CDR3 reads CASSSTSYGYTF. The CDR3 nucleotides are TGTGCCAGCAGTAGCACGTCCTATGGCTACACCTTC. The chain recombines TRBV5-6 with TRBJ1-2; the D is unclear. Germline V gene data show CDR1 as SGHDT and CDR2 as YYEEEE. The CDR3 is 12 residues long. The V end was cut by 5 bases, the J end by 4 bases, with 9 bases between.

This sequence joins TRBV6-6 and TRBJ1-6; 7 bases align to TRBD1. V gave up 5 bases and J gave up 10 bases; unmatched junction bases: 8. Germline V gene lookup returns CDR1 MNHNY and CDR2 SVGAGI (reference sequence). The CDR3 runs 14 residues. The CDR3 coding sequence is TGTGCCAGCAGTGGCCGACAGGGTGAATCACCCCTCCACTTT. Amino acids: CASSGRQGESPLHF.

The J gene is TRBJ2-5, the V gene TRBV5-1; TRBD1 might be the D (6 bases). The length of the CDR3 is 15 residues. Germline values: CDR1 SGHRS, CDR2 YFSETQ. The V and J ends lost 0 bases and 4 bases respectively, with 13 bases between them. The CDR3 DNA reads TGCGCCAGCAGCTTGGCGGGAATACAGGGAGAGACCCAGTACTTC. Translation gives CASSLAGIQGETQYF.

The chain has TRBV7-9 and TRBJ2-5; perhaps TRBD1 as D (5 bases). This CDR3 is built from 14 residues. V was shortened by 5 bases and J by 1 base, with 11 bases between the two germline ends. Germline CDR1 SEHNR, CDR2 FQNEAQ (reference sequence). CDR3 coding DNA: TGTGCCAGCAGCCAACGACAGTTCCAAGAGACCCAGTACTTC. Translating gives CASSQRQFQETQYF.

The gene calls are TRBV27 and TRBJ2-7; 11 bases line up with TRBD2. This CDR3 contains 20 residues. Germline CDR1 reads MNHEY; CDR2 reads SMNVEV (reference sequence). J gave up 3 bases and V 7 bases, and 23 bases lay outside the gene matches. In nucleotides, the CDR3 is TGTGCCAGCAAAAAGCTTAGCGGTAGCGGGAGGGCTGTATCCCGCTACGAGCAGTACTTC. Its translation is CASKKLSGSGRAVSRYEQYF.

This chain's CDR3 is CASSLYSPRDGNTIYF. For the CDR3, the DNA is TGTGCCAGCAGTTTATATTCCCCAAGGGATGGAAACACCATATATTTT. This sequence joins TRBV27 and TRBJ1-3; D unclear. The CDR3 is 16 residues long. Germline-derived CDR1 and CDR2 are MNHEY and SMNVEV (reference sequence). Deletions cut 1 base from V and 3 bases from J, with 13 bases between.

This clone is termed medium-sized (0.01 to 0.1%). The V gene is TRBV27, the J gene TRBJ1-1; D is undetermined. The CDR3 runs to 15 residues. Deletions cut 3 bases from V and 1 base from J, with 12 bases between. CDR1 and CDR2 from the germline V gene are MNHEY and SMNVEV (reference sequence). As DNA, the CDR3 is TGTGCCAGCAGTTTGTCCCTTCTGGGGAACACTGAAGCTTTCTTT. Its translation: CASSLSLLGNTEAFF.

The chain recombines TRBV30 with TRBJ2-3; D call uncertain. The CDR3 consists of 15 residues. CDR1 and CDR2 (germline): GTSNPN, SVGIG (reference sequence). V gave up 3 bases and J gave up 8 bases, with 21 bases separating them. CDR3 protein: CAWSPSSVSLSTQYF. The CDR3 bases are TGTGCCTGGAGCCCATCAAGCGTTTCCTTGTCTACGCAGTATTTT.

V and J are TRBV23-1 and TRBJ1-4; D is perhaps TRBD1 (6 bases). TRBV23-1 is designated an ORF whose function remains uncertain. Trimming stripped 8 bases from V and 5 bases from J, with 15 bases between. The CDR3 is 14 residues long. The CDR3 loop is CASSQDRPNEKLFF. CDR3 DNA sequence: TGCGCCAGCTCTCAAGACAGGCCAAATGAAAAACTGTTTTTT.

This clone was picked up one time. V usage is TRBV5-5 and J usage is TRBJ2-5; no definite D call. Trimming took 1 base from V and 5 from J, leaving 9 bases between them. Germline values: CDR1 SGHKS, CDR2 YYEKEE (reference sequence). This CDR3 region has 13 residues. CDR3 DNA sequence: TGTGCCAGCAGCTTGAAAGGGTGGGAGACCCAGTACTTC. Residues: CASSLKGWETQYF.

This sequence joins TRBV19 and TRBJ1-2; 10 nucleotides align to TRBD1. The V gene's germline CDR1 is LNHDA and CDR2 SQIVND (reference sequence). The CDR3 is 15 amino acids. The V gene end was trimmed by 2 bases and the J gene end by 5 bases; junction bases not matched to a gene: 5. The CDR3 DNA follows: TGTGCCAGTAGTATATCCCGGACAGGGGGTTATGGCTACACCTTC. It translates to CASSISRTGGYGYTF.

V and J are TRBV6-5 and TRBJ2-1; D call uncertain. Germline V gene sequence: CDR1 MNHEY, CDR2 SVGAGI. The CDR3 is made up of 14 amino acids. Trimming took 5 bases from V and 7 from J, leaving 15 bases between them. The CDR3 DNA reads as TGTGCCAGCAGTCTAGACGCCTCAATAAATGAGCAGTTCTTC. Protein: CASSLDASINEQFF.

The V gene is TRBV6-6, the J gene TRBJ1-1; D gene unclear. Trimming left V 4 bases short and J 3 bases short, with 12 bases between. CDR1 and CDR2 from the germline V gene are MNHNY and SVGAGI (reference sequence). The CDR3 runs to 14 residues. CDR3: CASSFQVGDTEAFF. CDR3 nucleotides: TGTGCCAGCAGTTTCCAGGTGGGCGACACTGAAGCTTTCTTT.

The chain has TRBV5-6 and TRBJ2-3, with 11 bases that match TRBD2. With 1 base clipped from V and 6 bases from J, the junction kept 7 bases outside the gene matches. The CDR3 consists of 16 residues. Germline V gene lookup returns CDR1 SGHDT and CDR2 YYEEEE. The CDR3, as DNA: TGTGCCAGCAGCTTGACTAGCGGGAGATGGGCGGATACGCAGTATTTT. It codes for CASSLTSGRWADTQYF.

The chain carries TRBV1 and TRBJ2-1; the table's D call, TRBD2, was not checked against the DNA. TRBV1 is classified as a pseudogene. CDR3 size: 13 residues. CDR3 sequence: CTNLAGADNEQFF. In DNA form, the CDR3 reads TGCACCAATTTAGCGGGAGCCGACAATGAGCAGTTCTTC.

CDR3 sequence (DNA): TGTGCCAGCAGCGTCCTAAGGATGGGCACCGGGGAGCTGTTTTTT. As protein: CASSVLRMGTGELFF. The V gene is TRBV9, the J gene TRBJ2-2; no clear D gene. CDR1 is SGDLS, CDR2 YYNGEE, per germline. CDR3 length: 15 residues. The germline V and J ends were trimmed by 2 bases and 4 bases, with 12 bases remaining between them.

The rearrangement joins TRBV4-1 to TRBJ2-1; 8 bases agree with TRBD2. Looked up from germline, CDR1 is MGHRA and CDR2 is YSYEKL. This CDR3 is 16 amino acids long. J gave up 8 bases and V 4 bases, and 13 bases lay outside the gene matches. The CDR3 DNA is TGCGCCAGCAGCCCAGGTGGAATTAGCGGGAACTATGAGCAGTTCTTC. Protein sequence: CASSPGGISGNYEQFF.

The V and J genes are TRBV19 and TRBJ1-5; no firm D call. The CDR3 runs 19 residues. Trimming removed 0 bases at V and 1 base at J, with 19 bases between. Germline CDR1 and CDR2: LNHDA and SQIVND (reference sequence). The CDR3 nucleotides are TGTGCCAGTAGTATAGAAAGCCAGTTTATGTTGTCCAGCAATCAGCCCCAGCATTTT. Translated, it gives CASSIESQFMLSSNQPQHF.